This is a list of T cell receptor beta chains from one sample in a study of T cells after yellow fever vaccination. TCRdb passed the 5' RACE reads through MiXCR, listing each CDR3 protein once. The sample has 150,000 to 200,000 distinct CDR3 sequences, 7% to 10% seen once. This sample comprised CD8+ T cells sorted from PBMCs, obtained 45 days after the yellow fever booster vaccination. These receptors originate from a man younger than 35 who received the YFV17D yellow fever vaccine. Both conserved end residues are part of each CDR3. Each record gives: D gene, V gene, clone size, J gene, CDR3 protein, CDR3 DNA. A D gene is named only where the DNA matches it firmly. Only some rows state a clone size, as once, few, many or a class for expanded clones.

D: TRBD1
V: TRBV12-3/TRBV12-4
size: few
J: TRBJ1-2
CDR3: CASTQTGGASYGYTF
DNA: TGTGCCAGCACCCAGACAGGGGGGGCCTCCTATGGCTACACCTTC

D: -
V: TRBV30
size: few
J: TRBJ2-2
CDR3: CAWNENTGELFF
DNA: TGTGCCTGGAATGAGAACACCGGGGAGCTGTTTTTT

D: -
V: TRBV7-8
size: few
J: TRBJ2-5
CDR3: CASSPGTPSATQYF
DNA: TGTGCCAGCAGCCCAGGGACACCCTCGGCGACCCAGTACTTC

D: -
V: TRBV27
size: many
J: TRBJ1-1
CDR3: CASSPGWNTEAFF
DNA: TGTGCCAGCAGTCCCGGATGGAACACTGAAGCTTTCTTT

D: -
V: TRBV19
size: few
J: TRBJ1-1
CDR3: CASSVTGIPTEAFF
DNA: TGTGCCAGTAGTGTAACAGGGATCCCCACTGAAGCTTTCTTT

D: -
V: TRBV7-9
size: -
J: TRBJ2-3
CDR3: CASSLGSQGPDTQYF
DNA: TGTGCCAGCAGCTTAGGTTCGCAGGGCCCAGATACGCAGTATTTT

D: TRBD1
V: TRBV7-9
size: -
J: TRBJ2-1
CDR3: CASRGQGEQFF
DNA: TGTGCCAGCAGAGGACAGGGTGAGCAGTTCTTC

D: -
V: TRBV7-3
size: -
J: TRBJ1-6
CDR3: CASSHGQNSPIHF
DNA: TGTGCCAGCAGCCACGGGCAGAATTCACCCATCCACTTT

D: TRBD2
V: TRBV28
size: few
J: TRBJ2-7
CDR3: CASSLQRGDYYEQYF
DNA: TGTGCCAGCAGTTTACAGCGGGGGGATTACTACGAGCAGTACTTC

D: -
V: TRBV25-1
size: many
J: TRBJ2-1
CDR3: CASSDGWNEQFF
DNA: TGTGCCAGCAGTGATGGTTGGAATGAGCAGTTCTTC

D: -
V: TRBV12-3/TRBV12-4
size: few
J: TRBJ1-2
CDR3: CASRIDRYGYTF
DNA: TGTGCCAGCAGAATCGACAGATATGGCTACACCTTC

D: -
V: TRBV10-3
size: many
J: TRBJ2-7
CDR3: CAIDQGSSYEQYF
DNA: TGTGCCATCGATCAGGGGAGCTCCTACGAGCAGTACTTC

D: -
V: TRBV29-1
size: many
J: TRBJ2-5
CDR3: CSVPDFDWETQYF
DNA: TGCAGCGTCCCGGACTTTGACTGGGAGACCCAGTACTTC

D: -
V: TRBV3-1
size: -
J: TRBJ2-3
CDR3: CASSQEAPSTDTQYF
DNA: TGTGCCAGCAGCCAAGAGGCGCCTAGCACAGATACGCAGTATTTT

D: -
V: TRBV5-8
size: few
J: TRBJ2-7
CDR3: CASGFRSYEQYF
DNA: TGTGCCAGCGGCTTCCGCTCCTACGAGCAGTACTTC

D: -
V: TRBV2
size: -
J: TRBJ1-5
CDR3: CASSEWVRQPQHF
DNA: TGTGCCAGCAGTGAATGGGTACGTCAGCCCCAGCATTTT

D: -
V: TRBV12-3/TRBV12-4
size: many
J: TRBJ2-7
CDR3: CALPPDYEQYF
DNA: TGTGCCCTCCCTCCGGACTACGAGCAGTACTTC

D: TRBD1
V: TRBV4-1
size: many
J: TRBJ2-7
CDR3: CASTHGTGALNF
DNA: TGCGCCAGCACCCACGGGACAGGGGCCCTCAACTTC

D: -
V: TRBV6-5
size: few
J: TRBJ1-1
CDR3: CASTLTRRGTEAFF
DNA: TGTGCCAGTACCCTAACCCGGAGGGGTACTGAAGCTTTCTTT

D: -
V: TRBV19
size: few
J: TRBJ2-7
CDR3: CASNGGNSYEQYF
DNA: TGTGCCAGTAATGGGGGAAACTCCTACGAGCAGTACTTC

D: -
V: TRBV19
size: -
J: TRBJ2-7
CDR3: CASSIGNTGYEQYF
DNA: TGTGCCAGTAGTATAGGAAACACAGGGTACGAGCAGTACTTC

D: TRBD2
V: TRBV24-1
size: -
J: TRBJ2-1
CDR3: CATSVRTSGRKFF
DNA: TGTGCCACCAGTGTTCGGACTAGCGGGCGTAAGTTCTTC

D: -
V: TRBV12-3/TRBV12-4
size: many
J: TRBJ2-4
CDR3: CASSPIRTGENIQYF
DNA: TGTGCCAGCAGTCCCATACGGACCGGGGAAAACATTCAGTACTTC

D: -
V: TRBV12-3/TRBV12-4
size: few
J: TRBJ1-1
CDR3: CASSRGGDEAFF
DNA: TGTGCCAGCAGTCGCGGAGGAGACGAAGCTTTCTTT

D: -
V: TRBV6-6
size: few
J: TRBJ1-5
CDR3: CASSKALSRHF
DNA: TGTGCCAGCAGTAAAGCCCTATCAAGGCATTTT

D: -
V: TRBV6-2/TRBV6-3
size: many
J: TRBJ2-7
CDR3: CASAAGLSYEQYF
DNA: TGTGCCAGCGCGGCAGGGCTAAGCTACGAGCAGTACTTC

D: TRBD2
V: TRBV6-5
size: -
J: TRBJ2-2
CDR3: CASSYSTGGLAGKNGELFF
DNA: TGTGCCAGCAGTTACTCTACGGGGGGACTAGCGGGGAAAAACGGGGAGCTGTTTTTT

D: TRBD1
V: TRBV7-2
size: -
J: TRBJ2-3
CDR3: CASSLARTGSTDTQYF
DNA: TGTGCCAGCAGCTTAGCAAGGACAGGTTCTACAGATACGCAGTATTTT

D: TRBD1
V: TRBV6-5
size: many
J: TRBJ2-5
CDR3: CASSPMDRGRGETQYF
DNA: TGTGCCAGCAGTCCCATGGACAGGGGGCGAGGAGAGACCCAGTACTTC

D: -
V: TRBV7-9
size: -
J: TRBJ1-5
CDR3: CASSTGHNQPQHF
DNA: TGTGCCAGCAGCACCGGACATAACCAGCCCCAGCATTTT

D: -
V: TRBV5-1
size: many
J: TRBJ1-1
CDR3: CASSLVGGLNTEAFF
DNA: TGCGCCAGCAGCTTGGTTGGGGGTCTGAACACTGAAGCTTTCTTT

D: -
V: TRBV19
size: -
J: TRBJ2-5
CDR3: CASSEGGEETQYF
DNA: TGTGCCAGTAGTGAGGGGGGTGAGGAGACCCAGTACTTC

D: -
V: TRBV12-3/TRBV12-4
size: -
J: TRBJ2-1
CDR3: CASTGLIYNEQFF
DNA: TGTGCCAGCACCGGGCTTATATACAATGAGCAGTTCTTC

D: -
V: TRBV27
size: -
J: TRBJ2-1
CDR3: CASSLRSGVDNEQFF
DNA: TGTGCCAGCAGTTTAAGGTCAGGTGTAGACAATGAGCAGTTCTTC

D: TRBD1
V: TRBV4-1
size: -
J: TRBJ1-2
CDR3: CASSPVSAGGSYGYTF
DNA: TGCGCCAGCAGCCCCGTCTCGGCAGGGGGAAGCTATGGCTACACCTTC

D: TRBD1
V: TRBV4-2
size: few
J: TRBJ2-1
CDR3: CASRYYRGSDEQFF
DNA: TGTGCCAGCAGATACTACAGGGGGTCGGATGAGCAGTTCTTC

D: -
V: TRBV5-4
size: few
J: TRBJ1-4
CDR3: CASSLGGRKLFF
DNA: TGTGCCAGCAGCTTGGGCGGGAGAAAACTGTTTTTT

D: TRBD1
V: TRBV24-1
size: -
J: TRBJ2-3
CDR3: CATSDSDRISTDTQYF
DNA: TGTGCCACCAGTGACTCGGACAGGATAAGCACAGATACGCAGTATTTT

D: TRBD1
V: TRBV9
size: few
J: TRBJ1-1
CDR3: CASSVGSVDRDTEAFF
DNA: TGTGCCAGCAGCGTAGGTTCGGTGGACAGGGACACTGAAGCTTTCTTT

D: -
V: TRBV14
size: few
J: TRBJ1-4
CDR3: CASSQEAWTNEKLFF
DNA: TGTGCCAGCAGCCAAGAGGCGTGGACTAATGAAAAACTGTTTTTT

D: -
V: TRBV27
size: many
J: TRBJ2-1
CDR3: CASSLIGNEQFF
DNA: TGTGCCAGCAGTTTAATTGGGAATGAGCAGTTCTTC

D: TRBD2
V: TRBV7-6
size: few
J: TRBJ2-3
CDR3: CASSFETSGGDSTDTQYF
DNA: TGTGCCAGCAGCTTTGAGACTAGCGGGGGGGACTCCACAGATACGCAGTATTTT